Below, 29 T cell receptor beta chains from the same sample are listed, as sequenced in a study of vaccination effects on CD4 cells after COVID-19. After expansion with viral peptide pools in the ViraFEST assay, antigen-specific CD4+ T cells were sequenced. When 10 to 11 days of culture had elapsed, CD4+ T cells were isolated. Convalescent patients had PCR-confirmed SARS-CoV-2 infection between March and December 2020. Their antigens remain unidentified. Sequenced by immunoSEQ multiplex PCR; TCRdb stores in-frame clones only, minus some. The data show 21,000 or so clones, with nearly 75% seen just once and 35% to 40% held by the top ten. Source: CD4+ T cells from PBMCs cultured with a peptide pool, taken before COVID-19 vaccination. The receptors derive from a human donor who had a prior SARS-CoV-2 infection.

This clone has more than one count but fewer than ten. The chain couples TRBV5-1 to TRBJ1-2; D might be TRBD1 (5 bases). The germline V gene encodes CDR1 SGHRS and CDR2 YFSETQ. The CDR3 has 12 residues. Trimming left V 4 bases short and J 8 bases short, with 12 bases between. CDR3 sequence: CASSPPGEGYTF. The CDR3 DNA sequence: TGCGCCAGCAGCCCCCCGGGGGAAGGCTACACCTTC.

The rearrangement uses TRBV7-3 and TRBJ2-2; 9 nucleotides line up with TRBD1. The CDR3 runs 14 residues. Trimming cost V 4 bases and J 7 bases; bases outside gene matches: 4. Germline V gene data show CDR1 as SGHTA and CDR2 as FQGTGA. Written as DNA, the CDR3 is TGTGCCAGCAGCTCGGGACAGGGTAACGGGGAGCTGTTTTTT. It is translated as CASSSGQGNGELFF.

This clone was detected only once. The V call is TRBV29-1, the J call TRBJ2-7, with a possible D match to TRBD1 (5 bases). The CDR3 totals 12 residues. CDR1 and CDR2 (germline): SQVTM, ANQGSEA. V was clipped by 6 bases and J by 4 bases, with 13 bases between them. CDR3 sequence: CSVQRNRYEQYF. CDR3 sequence (DNA): TGCAGCGTCCAACGAAACAGGTACGAGCAGTACTTC.

The rearrangement joins TRBV4-3 to TRBJ2-3; D is possibly TRBD1 or TRBD2 (5 bases each). V lost 3 bases and J 10 bases, leaving 14 bases between the germline ends. Germline V gene data show CDR1 as LGHNA and CDR2 as YSLEER. This CDR3 is built from 13 residues. DNA for the CDR3: TGCGCCAGCAGCCACGCAGGGAGTAGGCCGCAGTATTTT. It codes for CASSHAGSRPQYF.

CDR3 residues: CASSGNRGTNGEQYF. In DNA, the CDR3 is TGTGCCAGCAGCGGTAATCGGGGGACTAACGGCGAGCAGTACTTC. The chain recombines TRBV6-2 or TRBV6-3 with TRBJ2-7; the match to TRBD2 covers 7 bases. Germline V lookup: CDR1 MNHEY, CDR2 SVGEGT. V lost 6 bases and J lost 6; bases outside the gene matches: 14. This CDR3 spans 15 amino acids.

The rearrangement joins TRBV15 to TRBJ2-3, with D perhaps given as TRBD1 or TRBD2 (6 bases each). V shed 2 bases and J shed 3 bases, with 15 bases lying between them. Per the germline V gene, CDR1 is LNHNV and CDR2 is YYDKDF (reference sequence). The CDR3 runs 16 residues. In DNA form, the CDR3 reads TGTGCCACCAGCAGACGTAGGGGGGCAGATACAGATACGCAGTATTTT. Its translation: CATSRRRGADTDTQYF.

The genes are TRBV2 and TRBJ1-4; D is possibly TRBD1 (6 bases). The germline gives CDR1 SNHLY, CDR2 FYNNEI. Trimming stripped 4 bases from V and 3 bases from J, with 12 bases between. The CDR3 extends over 15 amino acids. For the CDR3, the DNA is TGTGCCAGCAGTGTCAGGGGTGCAGCTAATGAAAAACTGTTTTTT. Translating gives CASSVRGAANEKLFF. Complete variable domain (other parts from reference TRBV2 and TRBJ1-4): EPEVTQTPSHQVTQMGQEVILRCVPISNHLYFYWYRQILGQKVEFLVSFYNNEISEKSEIFDDQFSVERPDGSNFTLKIRSTKLEDSAMYFCASSVRGAANEKLFFGSGTQLSVL.

The CDR3 reads CAISAGLAGDRSYNEQFF. CDR3 nucleotide sequence: TGTGCCATCAGTGCGGGGCTAGCGGGGGATCGCTCCTACAATGAGCAGTTCTTC. The chain links TRBV10-3 to TRBJ2-1; 10 bases are a match to TRBD2. The CDR3 consists of 18 residues. The germline CDR1 and CDR2 sequences are ENHRY and SYGVKD. After removal of 4 bases from V and 0 bases from J, the junction contained 9 bases not matched to a gene.

The gene calls are TRBV7-8 and TRBJ2-5; D unclear. The length of the CDR3 is 14 residues. Germline V gives CDR1 SGHVS, CDR2 FQNEAQ. With 7 bases removed from V and 2 bases from J, the gap between germline ends came to 14 bases. In nucleotides, the CDR3 is TGTGCCAGCACGCTTTGGACGGATCAAGAGACCCAGTACTTC. It translates to CASTLWTDQETQYF.

This clone was seen more than once but under ten times. The chain couples TRBV7-3 to TRBJ2-5; D might be TRBD1 (5 bases). V lost 4 bases to trimming and J lost 5 bases, with 11 bases between them. Per the germline V gene, CDR1 is SGHTA and CDR2 is FQGTGA. CDR3 length: 13 amino acids. CDR3 region: CASSYGQSETQYF. Written as DNA, the CDR3 is TGTGCCAGCAGCTACGGACAATCGGAGACCCAGTACTTC.

The chain joins TRBV19 to TRBJ1-2; no definite D call. Germline values: CDR1 LNHDA, CDR2 SQIVND (reference sequence). Between the trimmed V and J ends, which lost 6 bases and 4 bases, there was a span of 12 bases. This CDR3 is built from 13 residues. CDR3 DNA: TGTGCCAGTAGGGAGCCGGTCACCTATGGCTACACCTTC. It yields the protein CASREPVTYGYTF.

This clone was seen only a few times. This rearrangement joins TRBV2 to TRBJ1-2; perhaps TRBD1 as D (5 bases). CDR1 SNHLY and CDR2 FYNNEI come from the germline V gene. CDR3 length equals 14 residues. The V end was cut by 5 bases, the J end by 3 bases, with 13 bases between. This CDR3 reads CASSTGPRYYGYTF. The DNA for the CDR3 is TGTGCCAGCAGTACAGGACCGCGCTACTATGGCTACACCTTC.

The rearrangement joins TRBV5-1 to TRBJ2-3, with D possibly matching TRBD2 (6 bases). Germline V gene data show CDR1 as SGHRS and CDR2 as YFSETQ. There are 18 residues in the CDR3. The V gene lost 4 bases and the J gene lost 0 bases, with 21 bases spanning the gap. CDR3 sequence (DNA): TGCGCCAGCAGCCATCTCCCAGTGAGCGGGCATAGCACAGATACGCAGTATTTT. Translating gives CASSHLPVSGHSTDTQYF.

CDR3: CASSVLSSYNEQFF. The CDR3, as DNA: TGTGCCAGCAGCGTATTGAGCTCCTACAATGAGCAGTTCTTC. The rearrangement joins TRBV9 to TRBJ2-1; D is uncertain. Germline CDR1 is SGDLS and CDR2 is YYNGEE. This CDR3 comprises 14 residues. V lost 1 base and J 0 bases, leaving 5 bases between the germline ends.

J is TRBJ2-2 and V is TRBV7-8; D perhaps matches TRBD2 (6 bases). In germline, CDR1 is SGHVS, CDR2 FQNEAQ. CDR3 length: 14 amino acids. V was pared by 4 bases and J by 2 bases, with 8 bases between. CDR3 bases: TGTGCCAGCAGCTCGGGACTTAACACCGGGGAGCTGTTTTTT. Amino acid sequence: CASSSGLNTGELFF.

The chain links TRBV6-2 or TRBV6-3 to TRBJ2-7; TRBD2 is a possible D gene (6 bases). Looked up from germline, CDR1 is MNHEY and CDR2 is SVGEGT. The CDR3 is 15 amino acids. Deletions cut 6 bases from V and 2 bases from J, with 17 bases between. The CDR3 protein is CASSLVLAGTYEQYF. The CDR3 nucleotides are TGTGCCAGCAGCTTAGTGTTGGCGGGGACCTACGAGCAGTACTTC.

The rearrangement uses TRBV29-1 and TRBJ1-2; D not resolved. CDR1 is SQVTM, CDR2 ANQGSEA, per germline. The length of the CDR3 is 11 residues. Trimming pared 7 bases from V and 8 bases from J, leaving 14 bases between. The chain's CDR3 is CSAGDVEGYTF. CDR3 DNA sequence: TGCAGCGCCGGGGATGTTGAGGGCTACACCTTC.

This clone was counted only a few times. This rearrangement joins TRBV10-1 to TRBJ2-7; no clear D. V lost 2 bases to trimming and J lost 6 bases, with 11 bases between them. The CDR3 runs to 13 residues. CDR1 and CDR2 (germline): WNHNN, SYGVQD (reference sequence). The CDR3 coding sequence is TGCGCCAGCAGTGAGCCACTCCTCCGCGAGCAGTACTTC. Translating it yields CASSEPLLREQYF.

The genes are TRBV11-3 and TRBJ2-1; 7 nucleotides align to TRBD2. With V trimmed by 4 bases and J by 8 bases, 8 bases remained unmatched. Germline V CDR1 and CDR2: SGHNT, YENEEA. This CDR3 region has 14 residues. The DNA for the CDR3 is TGTGCCAGCAGCTCGGCGGGGGTTCCCCATGAGCAGTTCTTC. Residues: CASSSAGVPHEQFF.

The V and J genes are TRBV14 and TRBJ2-7, with D perhaps TRBD1 or TRBD2 (5 bases each). Trimming took off 1 base at V and 3 bases at J, with 19 bases between the two ends. Germline-derived CDR1 and CDR2 are SGHDN and FVKESK. The CDR3 is 17 amino acids. As DNA, the CDR3 is TGTGCCAGCAGCCAAGCTCCCGGGACCGGGATTATCTACGAGCAGTACTTC. Translation gives CASSQAPGTGIIYEQYF.

The chain is built from TRBV2 and TRBJ1-2, with D unclear. The CDR3 length is 13 residues. V shed 7 bases and J shed 7 bases, with 16 bases lying between them. CDR1 is SNHLY and CDR2 is FYNNEI in the germline V gene. The CDR3 DNA is TGTGCCAGCACTCCCTTGGGCGGCGGTGGCTACACCTTC. Translated, it gives CASTPLGGGGYTF.

The chain couples TRBV4-1 to TRBJ2-1; D remains ambiguous. V was shortened by 7 bases and J by 2 bases, with 9 bases between the two germline ends. CDR1 MGHRA and CDR2 YSYEKL come from the germline V gene. The CDR3 contains 13 residues. Here the CDR3 DNA reads TGCGCCAGCACAGGTGGACCCTACAATGAGCAGTTCTTC. As protein: CASTGGPYNEQFF.

As DNA, the CDR3 is TGTGCCAGCAGCCAAGATGGACAGGGAAACACTGAAGCTTTCTTT. Amino acids: CASSQDGQGNTEAFF. The gene calls are TRBV4-2 and TRBJ1-1; TRBD1 matches at 8 bases. V was pared by 0 bases and J by 2 bases, with 2 bases of the junction left unmatched. Germline V gives CDR1 LGHNA, CDR2 YNFKEQ. The length of the CDR3 is 15 residues.

This sequence joins TRBV6-2 or TRBV6-3 and TRBJ2-5; the match to TRBD1 covers 12 bases. The V segment lost 5 bases and the J segment 9 bases; nucleotides outside the gene matches: 10. The CDR3 spans 15 residues. The germline V gene has CDR1 MNHEY and CDR2 SVGEGT. The CDR3 here is CASSSPGQGAPPQYF. CDR3 coding DNA: TGTGCCAGCAGTAGTCCGGGACAGGGGGCGCCGCCCCAGTACTTC.

V is TRBV11-2 and J is TRBJ2-7; D possibly corresponds to TRBD1 (5 bases). V was trimmed by 3 bases and J by 3 bases, leaving 15 bases between them. The germline gives CDR1 SGHAT, CDR2 FQNNGV. There are 15 residues in the CDR3. Written as DNA, the CDR3 is TGTGCCAGCAGCTTGGTCCCCCAGGGTCACTACGAGCAGTACTTC. Translation: CASSLVPQGHYEQYF.

The chain joins TRBV5-6 to TRBJ2-1; D is unclear. This CDR3 contains 13 residues. With 0 bases removed from V and 6 bases from J, the gap between germline ends came to 7 bases. From germline, CDR1 is SGHDT and CDR2 YYEEEE. The CDR3 reads CASSLVNFNEQFF. The CDR3 region has the DNA TGTGCCAGCAGCTTGGTTAACTTCAATGAGCAGTTCTTC.

This rearrangement joins TRBV3-1 (or the pseudogene TRBV3-2) to TRBJ2-2; the D is unclear. The germline CDR1 and CDR2 sequences are LGHDT and YNNKEL (reference sequence). CDR3 length: 12 residues. Between the trimmed V and J ends, which lost 6 bases and 3 bases, there was a span of 5 bases. CDR3 in amino acids: CASRHYTGELFF. The CDR3 DNA is TGTGCCAGCAGACACTACACCGGGGAGCTGTTTTTT.

This clone was seen a handful of times. This chain uses TRBV10-3 with TRBJ2-1; the D is unclear. V lost 2 bases, J lost 0 bases, and 8 bases lay in between. This CDR3 spans 15 amino acids. The germline V gene has CDR1 ENHRY and CDR2 SYGVKD. In nucleotides, the CDR3 is TGTGCCATCAGTGAGGACAATACCTCCTACAATGAGCAGTTCTTC. Protein product: CAISEDNTSYNEQFF.

This clone showed up just once. This chain uses TRBV7-8 with TRBJ2-5, with TRBD2 as a possible D gene (5 bases). The CDR3 is 16 amino acids. The V gene lost 1 base and the J gene lost 0 bases, with 12 bases spanning the gap. Germline lookup yields CDR1 SGHVS and CDR2 FQNEAQ. The CDR3 DNA is TGTGCCAGCAGCTTAGTCGAGGGCATCTACCAAGAGACCCAGTACTTC. It encodes CASSLVEGIYQETQYF.